This TCR beta chain is from a study of T cell clonotyping in hematopoietic cell transplantation (dated by TCRdb to the early 2020s). General notes on the study: In the study, some 140 blood samples were gathered from roughly 40 consecutive transplant recipients and their related donors. Recruitment of patients ran from 2015 to early 2017, and follow-up continued until late 2020 or until death. General findings and caveats noted by the study authors: The sample size was limited, and CD4 and CD8 repertoire contributions could not be separated because cells were not sorted. Broader TCR repertoire diversity after transplant was predicted by Inverse Simpson Index values from donors and from recipients before transplant. After transplant, TCR diversity in recipients dropped, and pathologically expanded clonotypes increased progressively from day 30 to day 180. Only a small fraction of recipient repertoires overlapped donor repertoires, with over 95% appearing de novo at the given depth.

With the immunoSEQ assay, which is a bias-controlled multiplex PCR relying on V- and J-specific primers, TCR beta CDR3 regions were amplified from genomic DNA. A second PCR step added a proprietary barcode and Illumina adapter sequences to the CDR3 amplicons. An Illumina MiSeq instrument was used to sequence the CDR3 libraries. In the paper's pipeline: Export and quality control were handled in immunoSEQ Analyzer 3.0, while downstream analyses relied on R Bioconductor and Immunarch. Repertoire metrics were calculated using only productive rearrangements within the normalized downsampled data set. Pathologically expanded clonotypes were defined as those larger than 5 templates in the normalized cohort. The Inverse Simpson Index was used to measure repertoire diversity. CMV-specificity analyses were carried out on the non-normalized data set to capture all clonotypes. TCRdb carries this immuneACCESS record with in-frame sequences only. Its versions omit some clonotypes, under half of them owing to an unresolved V gene in the studies checked, with the rest unexplained. Clonal size and the V and J genes are those of that table, whereas D and trimming came from the DNA. For this sample the table gives approximately 3,800 clones, of which 76% were detected only once. The top ten constitute roughly 36% of the sample.

The V end loses 4 bases and the J end loses 0 bases, and a stretch of 16 bases separates them. From the germline V gene, CDR1 is SQVTM and CDR2 is ANQGSEA. The CDR3 has 16 amino acids, counting the end cysteine and phenylalanine. Solely the CDR3 DNA is kept, with 48 bases framed from the first base. Note on this clone: No cognate antigen has been identified for it. No quality values exist for individual bases; no much larger clone is one base distant.

The meaning of the sample's time point label: 100 days after allo-HCT. Blood samples were obtained from recipients approximately 28 days before transplant and at days 30, 100 and 180 after transplant. Nuclei Lysis Solution was used to extract genomic DNA from fresh or cryopreserved unfractionated peripheral blood mononuclear cells. The V and J segments used are TRBV29-1 and TRBJ1-5, with no confident D gene call. Specimen: peripheral blood mononuclear cells, collected 100 days after allogeneic stem cell transplant. The clonotype originates from a male patient aged 50 to 59 who had an allogeneic stem cell transplant from an unrelated donor, so the T cells may come from the graft donor. Some clones in this sample may be carry-over from other donors' samples. The nucleotide sequence reads TGCAGCGTTGGGGAGGCCAGCCCGTATAGCAATCAGCCCCAGCATTTT. Its protein is CSVGEASPYSNQPQHF.